This TCR beta chain was identified in a study of CD8 T cells in ankylosing spondylitis. General study findings and limits: Reported data indicate significant enrichment of disease-linked clones within matched ankylosing spondylitis synovial fluid. As for the disease-linked clones, they showed a CD8+ phenotype and occurred at relatively low frequencies in peripheral blood. Blood from ankylosing spondylitis patients appeared to carry a characteristic roughly 8-variant TCR beta motif.

TCRdb recomputed calls from the 5' RACE reads with MiXCR, one row per CDR3 protein. The repertoire holds 250,000 to 300,000 distinct CDR3 sequences, with around 20% as singletons. Germline V gene sequence: CDR1 SGHAT, CDR2 FQDESV (reference sequence). Deletions cut 6 bases from V and 0 bases from J, with 13 bases between. The CDR3 length is 15 residues. To note about this clonotype: Its antigen is currently unknown.

The sequencing input was blood, either unsorted or a sorted T cell fraction (not recorded which). V is TRBV11-1 and J is TRBJ2-3; D is perhaps TRBD2 (5 bases). The TCR comes from a male donor with ankylosing spondylitis or in good health (not recorded which). CDR3 nucleotides: TGTGCCAGCAGTCAAGAGGAGCGGAGCACAGATACGCAGTATTTT. This translates into CASSQEERSTDTQYF. The whole variable domain, filled in from reference TRBV11-1 and TRBJ2-3, reads EAEVAQSPRYKITEKSQAVAFWCDPISGHATLYWYRQILGQGPELLVQFQDESVVDDSQLPKDRFSAERLKGVDSTLKIQPAELGDSAMYLCASSQEERSTDTQYFGPGTRLTVL.